This T cell receptor beta chain was found in a study of Graves' ophthalmopathy and Graves' hyperthyroidism. This CDR3 comprises 15 residues. Germline V lookup: CDR1 DFQATT, CDR2 SNEGSKA (reference sequence). Trimming stripped 4 bases from V and 4 bases from J, with 19 bases between. Other autoimmune disease, uncontrolled infection, pregnancy and lactation led to exclusion. This clonotype was recorded many times. The sequenced template was RNA, covering the TCR beta CDR3 region. An opening RT-PCR round employed HTBI primers and preceded a second-round multiplex PCR. TCRdb analysed the multiplex PCR reads with MiXCR anew, one entry per CDR3 protein. Of under 350,000 distinct CDR3 sequences in the sample, around a sixth were seen once.

The receptor comes from an adult man with Graves' ophthalmopathy. V usage is TRBV20-1 and J usage is TRBJ1-2, with D possibly being TRBD1 (5 bases). Input material: peripheral blood. The CDR3 here is CSAKDQQASAYGYTF. DNA of the CDR3: TGCAGTGCTAAAGACCAACAGGCCAGCGCCTATGGCTACACCTTC.